This TCR beta chain stems from a study of human T cells and chemical hapten exposure. Germline V lookup: CDR1 MDHEN, CDR2 SYDVKM. The CDR3 has 13 residues. Time point described: patch test 1, 2 weeks after DPC sensitization. The sample's treatment: therapeutic diphenylcyclopropenone sensitization with weekly scalp DPC. Worth noting for this clonotype: One junction end does not reproduce the germline sequence, and a read error may be involved.

TCRdb reprocessed the RACE reads via MiXCR and lists one record per CDR3 protein. The table shows some 94,000 distinct CDR3 sequences, with under 15% occurring only once. V usage is TRBV28 and J usage is TRBJ2-7; D is unresolved. Sequenced material: whole blood, taken in connection with sensitization to the hapten diphenylcyclopropenone (DPC). The TCR comes from a woman aged 35 to 49 with alopecia areata. Some clones in this sample may be carry-over from other donors' samples. This chain's CDR3 is CVSSPAAAWQQYF. Written as DNA, the CDR3 is TGTGTCAGCAGCCCCGCGGCGGCTTGGCAGCAGTACTTC.